The 15 T cell receptor beta chains reported below all come from one sample, sequenced in a study of CD8+ T cells in alopecia areata. RNA, once extracted, was reverse transcribed into cDNA for use as the sequencing template. The method was immunoSEQ multiplex PCR; TCRdb's version includes in-frame clones alone and lacks a portion of them. The table lists around 140,000 clones, more than 40% of them singletons. The source material was CD8+ T cells sorted from blood, sampled at week 0. These receptor sequences come from a human donor with alopecia areata.

This chain uses TRBV12-5 with TRBJ1-3; no clear D gene. CDR3 length: 13 amino acids. V gave up 5 bases and J gave up 11 bases, with 16 bases separating them. CDR1 and CDR2 from the germline V gene are LGHNT and FRNRAP. CDR3 bases: TGTGCTAGTGGTAACGACCCCACTCCCGCCATATATTTT. As protein: CASGNDPTPAIYF.

This clone came up a few times. Different DNA sequences within this sample yield the same CDR3. For the CDR3, the DNA is TGTGCCAGCAGCTTAGGGGATCAGCCCCAGCATTTT. The encoded protein is CASSLGDQPQHF. The chain couples TRBV7-9 to TRBJ1-5; D not certain. Germline V gene data show CDR1 as SEHNR and CDR2 as FQNEAQ (reference sequence). This CDR3 has 12 amino acids. V was shortened by 1 base and J by 5 bases, with 3 bases between the two germline ends.

The V call is TRBV30, the J call TRBJ2-2; tentatively, D is TRBD1 (7 bases). The V end lost 1 base, the J end lost 6 bases, and 15 bases lay between the germline ends. CDR1 and CDR2 (germline): GTSNPN, SVGIG (reference sequence). The CDR3 runs to 15 residues. CDR3 sequence (DNA): TGTGCCTGGAGTGAGGCGGGACAGACGGCCGGGGAGCTGTTTTTT. Protein product: CAWSEAGQTAGELFF.

This clone appeared a few times. The chain uses TRBV15 and TRBJ1-6; D is uncertain. There are 15 residues in the CDR3. The germline gives CDR1 LNHNV, CDR2 YYDKDF (reference sequence). V was clipped by 3 bases and J by 10 bases, with 16 bases between them. CDR3 loop: CATSSPGPMISPLHF. The CDR3 DNA follows: TGTGCCACCAGCAGCCCCGGGCCCATGATCTCACCCCTCCACTTT. The complete variable domain, with remaining parts taken from reference TRBV15 and TRBJ1-6, reads DAMVIQNPRYQVTQFGKPVTLSCSQTLNHNVMYWYQQKSSQAPKLLFHYYDKDFNNEADTPDNFQSRRPNTSFCFLDIRSPGLGDTAMYLCATSSPGPMISPLHFGNGTRLTVT.

The chain has TRBV5-1 and TRBJ2-7; the match to TRBD1 covers 10 bases. Germline CDR1 SGHRS, CDR2 YFSETQ. This CDR3 spans 15 amino acids. V shed 4 bases and J 1 base; nucleotides not matched to a gene: 5. This chain's CDR3 is CASSAGTGDSYEQYF. For the CDR3, the DNA is TGCGCCAGCAGCGCCGGGACAGGGGATTCCTACGAGCAGTACTTC.

Comments on this clone: The same CDR3 can be traced to other DNA sequences in this sample. The chain recombines TRBV29-1 with TRBJ1-2; no definite D call. V was cut by 0 bases and J by 8 bases, with 4 bases left in between. Per germline, CDR1 SQVTM and CDR2 ANQGSEA. The CDR3 runs 10 residues. CDR3 loop: CSVEEGGYTF. CDR3 coding DNA: TGCAGCGTTGAAGAGGGCGGCTACACCTTC.

This chain links TRBV29-1 with TRBJ1-2; 7 bases line up with TRBD1. The CDR3 is made up of 12 amino acids. Trimming at V came to 6 bases and at J to 8 bases, leaving 9 bases not matched to a gene. The germline V gene encodes CDR1 SQVTM and CDR2 ANQGSEA. The CDR3 nucleotides read TGCAGCGTGGACAGGACAGAGGGCGGCTACACCTTC. This gives the protein CSVDRTEGGYTF. Combining the CDR3 with reference TRBV29-1 and TRBJ1-2 gives the whole variable domain SAVISQKPSRDICQRGTSLTIQCQVDSQVTMMFWYRQQPGQSLTLIATANQGSEATYESGFVIDKFPISRPNLTFSTLTVSNMSPEDSSIYLCSVDRTEGGYTFGSGTRLTVV.

The CDR3 region has the DNA TGTGCCTGGAGCCCACCTCCACCTAGCGGGGGGTACAATGAGCAGTTCTTC. It codes for CAWSPPPPSGGYNEQFF. The rearrangement uses TRBV30 and TRBJ2-1, with 11 bases fitting TRBD2. V gave up 3 bases and J gave up 4 bases; unmatched junction bases: 11. The CDR3 is 17 amino acids. CDR1 and CDR2 from the germline V gene are GTSNPN and SVGIG (reference sequence).

The table lists this clone with a few counts. The CDR3 reads CASSEGTAYEQYF. CDR3 coding DNA: TGTGCCAGCAGCGAAGGAACAGCCTACGAGCAGTACTTC. This chain joins TRBV7-3 and TRBJ2-7; D is unclear. V lost 5 bases and J lost 2, with 10 bases in between. This CDR3 is 13 amino acids long. Germline CDR1 is SGHTA and CDR2 is FQGTGA. Together with reference TRBV7-3 and TRBJ2-7, the CDR3 gives the full variable domain: GAGVSQTPSNKVTEKGKYVELRCDPISGHTALYWYRQSLGQGPEFLIYFQGTGAADDSGLPNDRFFAVRPEGSVSTLKIQRTERGDSAVYLCASSEGTAYEQYFGPGTRLTVT.

This chain uses TRBV4-1 with TRBJ2-1, with 7 bases aligning to TRBD1. The CDR3 loop spans 14 amino acids. In germline, CDR1 is MGHRA, CDR2 YSYEKL. Trimming at V came to 2 bases and at J to 9 bases, leaving 7 bases not matched to a gene. DNA for the CDR3: TGCGCCAGCAGCCAACGTGGGACAGAGAGTGAGCAGTTCTTC. Translating it yields CASSQRGTESEQFF.

V is TRBV19 and J is TRBJ1-1; TRBD1 might be the D (5 bases). The ends were cut back, 10 bases at V and 5 bases at J, with 17 bases in the middle. The CDR3 runs to 13 residues. The germline gives CDR1 LNHDA, CDR2 SQIVND (reference sequence). This chain's CDR3 is CATWDGGGTEAFF. CDR3 sequence (DNA): TGTGCCACCTGGGACGGCGGCGGTACTGAAGCTTTCTTT.

This clone was counted at least ten times. The sample has other DNA sequences that encode this CDR3 too. The chain uses TRBV11-2 and TRBJ2-5; the match to TRBD2 covers 9 bases. The CDR3 covers 14 residues. V lost 2 bases, J lost 2 bases, and 0 bases stayed unmatched. Germline V gene sequence: CDR1 SGHAT, CDR2 FQNNGV. The CDR3 DNA follows: TGTGCCAGCAGCTTACTAGCGGGACAAGAGACCCAGTACTTC. This encodes CASSLLAGQETQYF. Variable domain in full (rest from reference TRBV11-2 and TRBJ2-5): EAGVAQSPRYKIIEKRQSVAFWCNPISGHATLYWYQQILGQGPKLLIQFQNNGVVDDSQLPKDRFSAERLKGVDSTLKIQPAKLEDSAVYLCASSLLAGQETQYFGPGTRLLVL.

The gene calls are TRBV10-2 and TRBJ2-1; 7 bases line up with TRBD2. Looked up from germline, CDR1 is WSHSY and CDR2 is SAAADI. The V segment lost 0 bases and the J segment 8 bases; nucleotides outside the gene matches: 4. CDR3 length equals 14 residues. Here the CDR3 DNA reads TGCGCCAGCAGTGAGTCGACGCGGGGGTATGAGCAGTTCTTC. Protein: CASSESTRGYEQFF.

This CDR3 is CASWGWGYHMNTEAFF. The CDR3 DNA reads as TGTGCCAGCTGGGGGTGGGGTTACCATATGAACACTGAAGCTTTCTTT. V and J are TRBV7-2 and TRBJ1-1; D possibly corresponds to TRBD1 (5 bases). The germline gives CDR1 SGHTA, CDR2 FQGNSA. V was trimmed by 8 bases and J by 0 bases, leaving 19 bases between them. CDR3 length: 16 residues.

The chain recombines TRBV19 with TRBJ1-5, with 9 nucleotides matching TRBD1. This CDR3 region has 15 residues. The ends lost 7 bases at V and 2 bases at J; junction bases unmatched: 6. Germline lookup yields CDR1 LNHDA and CDR2 SQIVND (reference sequence). CDR3 in DNA: TGTGCCAGTACCCACAGGGGGCTGGGCAATCAGCCCCAGCATTTT. This gives the protein CASTHRGLGNQPQHF.